The source of this TCR beta chain is a study of technical replicates of blood from a handful of donors. This CDR3 has 14 amino acids. Looked up from germline, CDR1 is MNHEY and CDR2 is SMNVEV (reference sequence). The J segment lost 9 bases and the V segment lost 0 bases, leaving 5 bases of the junction unmatched. TCRdb's table, derived via immunoSEQ multiplex PCR, lists solely in-frame clones and lacks some. The sample yields about 74,000 clones, around 95% seen once. This clonotype was obtained from a human donor in good health. The chain recombines TRBV27 with TRBJ2-1; 7 positions agree with TRBD2. The sample comprised T cells isolated from PBMCs. Written as DNA, the CDR3 is TGTGCCAGCAGTTTATCGGGAGGGCCAATTGAGCAGTTCTTC. It translates to CASSLSGGPIEQFF.